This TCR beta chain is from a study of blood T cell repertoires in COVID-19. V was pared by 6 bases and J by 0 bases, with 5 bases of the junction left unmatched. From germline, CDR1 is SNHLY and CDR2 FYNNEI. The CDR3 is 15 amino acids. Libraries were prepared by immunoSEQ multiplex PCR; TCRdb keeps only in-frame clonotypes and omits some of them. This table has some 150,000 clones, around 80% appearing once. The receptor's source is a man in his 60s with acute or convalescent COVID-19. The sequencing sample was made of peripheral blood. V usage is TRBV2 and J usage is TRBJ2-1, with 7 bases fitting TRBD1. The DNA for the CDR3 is TGTGCCAGCAGGACTTGGGACAGCTCCTACAATGAGCAGTTCTTC. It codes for CASRTWDSSYNEQFF.